This entry lists 22 T cell receptor beta chains sequenced from one sample in a study of STAT3 mutations in large granular lymphocyte leukemia. These receptors are not linked to any known antigen. This table comes from immunoSEQ multiplex PCR, and its TCRdb copy is limited to in-frame clones, with some not included. The repertoire has just over 15,000 clones, roughly 91% of them found once; the top ten carry approximately 10%. Study outcomes and limitations: At least one immunodominant TCR beta clonotype appeared in every T-cell large granular lymphocyte leukemia patient.

The sample comprised peripheral blood mononuclear cells. The source of these receptors is a woman in her forties or fifties with T-cell large granular lymphocyte leukemia. Some clones in this sample may be carry-over from other donors' samples.

The chain joins TRBV14 to TRBJ2-1; D unresolved. Germline lookup yields CDR1 SGHDN and CDR2 FVKESK. Trimming pared 4 bases from V and 6 bases from J, leaving 19 bases between. This CDR3 is built from 16 residues. CDR3 bases: TGTGCCAGCAGCCCTTTCCTCTCGGCAGGCATCAATGAGCAGTTCTTC. Encoded protein: CASSPFLSAGINEQFF. Drawing the rest from reference TRBV14 and TRBJ2-1, the complete variable domain is EAGVTQFPSHSVIEKGQTVTLRCDPISGHDNLYWYRRVMGKEIKFLLHFVKESKQDESGMPNNRFLAERTGGTYSTLKVQPAELEDSGVYFCASSPFLSAGINEQFFGPGTRLTVL.

V usage is TRBV2 and J usage is TRBJ1-4, with 10 bases lining up with TRBD1. Germline loops: CDR1 SNHLY, CDR2 FYNNEI. With 6 bases clipped from V and 6 bases from J, the junction kept 4 bases outside the gene matches. This CDR3 contains 14 residues. CDR3 residues: CASSRQGADEKLFF. CDR3 coding DNA: TGTGCCAGCAGCAGACAGGGGGCTGATGAAAAACTGTTTTTT.

The chain combines TRBV12-5 with TRBJ2-1, with 8 bases fitting TRBD2. Germline V CDR1 and CDR2: LGHNT, FRNRAP. The V segment lost 1 base and the J segment 1 base; nucleotides outside the gene matches: 6. CDR3 size: 17 residues. The chain's CDR3 is CASGLGGLAGSYNEQFF. In DNA form, the CDR3 reads TGTGCTAGTGGTTTGGGCGGACTAGCAGGATCCTACAATGAGCAGTTCTTC. Looking up the rest from reference TRBV12-5 and TRBJ2-1 gives the full variable domain: DARVTQTPRHKVTEMGQEVTMRCQPILGHNTVFWYRQTMMQGLELLAYFRNRAPLDDSGMPKDRFSAEMPDATLATLKIQPSEPRDSAVYFCASGLGGLAGSYNEQFFGPGTRLTVL.

The chain recombines TRBV30 with TRBJ2-5; 9 bases line up with TRBD2. V gave up 2 bases and J gave up 3 bases; unmatched junction bases: 4. CDR1 and CDR2 (germline): GTSNPN, SVGIG (reference sequence). This CDR3 region has 14 residues. CDR3 bases: TGTGCCTGGAGTATTCTAGCGGGAAAAGAGACCCAGTACTTC. This codes for CAWSILAGKETQYF.

The genes are TRBV28 and TRBJ2-7, with no clear D. V shed 3 bases and J shed 0 bases, with 6 bases lying between them. The CDR3 sequence is 13 residues long. The germline gives CDR1 MDHEN, CDR2 SYDVKM. The CDR3 DNA sequence: TGTGCCAGCAGTTTCCCGAGCTCCTACGAGCAGTACTTC. The encoded protein is CASSFPSSYEQYF.

The chain is built from TRBV27 and TRBJ2-6; D perhaps matches TRBD2 (6 bases). The germline V and J ends were trimmed by 3 bases and 0 bases, with 15 bases remaining between them. Germline V gene sequence: CDR1 MNHEY, CDR2 SMNVEV (reference sequence). This CDR3 has 18 residues. The CDR3 is CASSFSRDRSSGANVLTF. The CDR3 nucleotides read TGTGCCAGCAGTTTCTCGCGGGATAGGAGCTCTGGGGCCAACGTCCTGACTTTC.

The genes are TRBV6-5 and TRBJ2-4; 7 bases are shared with TRBD2. The CDR3 is made up of 12 amino acids. The ends lost 11 bases at V and 1 base at J; junction bases unmatched: 2. Per germline, CDR1 MNHEY and CDR2 SVGAGI. CDR3 in DNA: TGTGCCTCCGGGAGGGCCAAAAACATTCAGTACTTC. It is translated as CASGRAKNIQYF.

This clone was recorded once. The chain couples TRBV18 to TRBJ1-5, with no clear D. The germline V and J ends were trimmed by 1 base and 4 bases, with 5 bases remaining between them. The CDR3 has 13 residues. Germline CDR1 is KGHSH and CDR2 is LQKENI. The DNA for the CDR3 is TGTGCCAGCTCACCACTGAAGAATCAGCCCCAGCATTTT. Translation: CASSPLKNQPQHF. Supplemented by reference TRBV18 and TRBJ1-5, the full variable domain reads NAGVMQNPRHLVRRRGQEARLRCSPMKGHSHVYWYRQLPEEGLKFMVYLQKENIIDESGMPKERFSAEFPKEGPSILRIQQVVRGDSAAYFCASSPLKNQPQHFGDGTRLSIL.

The chain is built from TRBV9 and TRBJ2-7, with a weak D call TRBD1 (6 bases). This CDR3 is 13 amino acids long. Per germline, CDR1 SGDLS and CDR2 YYNGEE. The V end was cut by 4 bases, the J end by 5 bases, with 13 bases between. The CDR3 nucleotides read TGTGCCAGCAGCCCGCAGGGGCTGGACGAGCAGTACTTC. Protein product: CASSPQGLDEQYF.

The J gene is TRBJ2-3, the V gene TRBV19; D uncertain. Germline V gene data show CDR1 as LNHDA and CDR2 as SQIVND (reference sequence). This CDR3 region has 13 residues. Between the trimmed V and J ends, which lost 7 bases and 0 bases, there was a span of 8 bases. CDR3 DNA sequence: TGTGCCAGTAAGCACCCAAGCACAGATACGCAGTATTTT. It translates to CASKHPSTDTQYF.

This chain uses TRBV29-1 with TRBJ2-3; 11 positions agree with TRBD1. The CDR3 spans 13 residues. In germline, CDR1 is SQVTM, CDR2 ANQGSEA. J was trimmed by 4 bases and V by 5 bases; bases with no gene match: 2. The chain's CDR3 is CSVRTGGPDTQYF. CDR3 bases: TGCAGCGTTAGGACAGGGGGCCCAGATACGCAGTATTTT.

V usage is TRBV6-9 and J usage is TRBJ1-1; 7 bases match TRBD1. This CDR3 has 14 amino acids. J was trimmed by 1 base and V by 7 bases; bases with no gene match: 6. CDR1 MNHGY and CDR2 SVAAGI come from the germline V gene. The CDR3 region is CASKRDSSNTEAFF. For the CDR3, the DNA is TGTGCCAGCAAAAGGGACAGCTCGAACACTGAAGCTTTCTTT.

CDR3 DNA sequence: TGTGCCAGCTCACCCAACACCTACGAGCAGTACTTC. It codes for CASSPNTYEQYF. The V and J genes are TRBV18 and TRBJ2-7; D is ambiguous. Trimming took 3 bases from V and 2 from J, leaving 5 bases between them. CDR3 length: 12 amino acids. In germline, CDR1 is KGHSH, CDR2 LQKENI.

The chain combines TRBV7-2 with TRBJ2-7, with 7 bases that match TRBD1. Germline values: CDR1 SGHTA, CDR2 FQGNSA. The CDR3 is made up of 12 amino acids. V lost 7 bases to trimming and J lost 4 bases; unmatched junction nucleotides: 4. In DNA form, the CDR3 reads TGTGCCAGCAACAGGGGTCGGTACGAGCAGTACTTC. This encodes CASNRGRYEQYF. The variable domain in full, with the rest retrieved from reference TRBV7-2 and TRBJ2-7, is GAGVSQSPSNKVTEKGKDVELRCDPISGHTALYWYRQSLGQGLEFLIYFQGNSAPDKSGLPSDRFSAERTGGSVSTLTIQRTQQEDSAVYLCASNRGRYEQYFGPGTRLTVT.

The gene calls are TRBV5-8 and TRBJ2-3; 9 bases line up with TRBD1. J gave up 4 bases and V 4 bases, and 4 bases lay outside the gene matches. CDR3 length: 14 amino acids. Germline CDR1 reads SGHTS; CDR2 reads YDEGEE. CDR3 bases: TGTGCCAGCAGCCGGGGACAGGGTCCAGATACGCAGTATTTT. Translating it yields CASSRGQGPDTQYF.

V gene TRBV7-2 combines with J gene TRBJ2-3; tentatively, D is TRBD2 (7 bases). Germline CDR1 reads SGHTA; CDR2 reads FQGNSA. V lost 3 bases and J 4 bases, leaving 11 bases between the germline ends. CDR3 length: 14 amino acids. Here the CDR3 reads CASSLGGAADTQYF. In nucleotides, the CDR3 is TGTGCCAGCAGCTTGGGGGGGGCTGCAGATACGCAGTATTTT.

The chain's CDR3 is CASSSSGGGQPYEQYF. In DNA form, the CDR3 reads TGTGCCAGCAGCTCATCAGGGGGGGGACAACCCTACGAGCAGTACTTC. This rearrangement joins TRBV7-9 to TRBJ2-7, with D perhaps given as TRBD1 or TRBD2 (7 bases each). Germline V CDR1 and CDR2: SEHNR, FQNEAQ (reference sequence). The CDR3 consists of 16 residues. V lost 4 bases to trimming and J lost 2 bases, with 18 bases between them.

The chain couples TRBV6-6 to TRBJ2-7; 9 nucleotides match TRBD2. Losses at the gene ends were 5 bases for V and 3 bases for J; bases not matched to a gene: 11. Germline V lookup: CDR1 MNHNY, CDR2 SVGAGI (reference sequence). The CDR3 has 16 residues. This CDR3 reads CASSKTLTSGYYEQYF. The CDR3 DNA sequence: TGTGCCAGCAGTAAAACTTTGACTAGCGGATACTACGAGCAGTACTTC.

The rearrangement links TRBV7-9 to TRBJ1-1, with D tentatively TRBD1 (6 bases). The V and J ends lost 6 bases and 2 bases respectively, with 16 bases between them. CDR1 and CDR2 from the germline V gene are SEHNR and FQNEAQ (reference sequence). CDR3 length: 15 residues. The CDR3 sequence is CASRSTRTANTEAFF. The CDR3 DNA reads TGTGCCAGCAGATCCACCAGGACAGCCAACACTGAAGCTTTCTTT.

CDR3 coding DNA: TGTGCCAGCAGGAGGACAGGGGGGTACGAGCAGTACTTC. As protein: CASRRTGGYEQYF. J is TRBJ2-7 and V is TRBV28; 10 bases agree with TRBD1. The germline V gene encodes CDR1 MDHEN and CDR2 SYDVKM. V lost 6 bases, J lost 4 bases, and 3 bases stayed unmatched. The CDR3 loop spans 13 amino acids.

The chain uses TRBV2 and TRBJ2-2; 10 nucleotides align to TRBD1. V was clipped by 5 bases and J by 4 bases; unmatched bases: 4. The CDR3 is made up of 15 amino acids. Germline assignment: CDR1 SNHLY and CDR2 FYNNEI. As DNA, the CDR3 is TGTGCCAGCAGTAGACAGGGGGCGGGCACCGGGGAGCTGTTTTTT. Protein: CASSRQGAGTGELFF.

J is TRBJ2-7 and V is TRBV4-3, with 10 bases matching TRBD2. The CDR3 contains 16 residues. Germline V gives CDR1 LGHNA, CDR2 YSLEER. The V segment lost 3 bases and the J segment 3 bases; nucleotides outside the gene matches: 8. The CDR3 DNA follows: TGCGCCAGCAGCCATGGAGCGGGAGGGCAAAACTACGAGCAGTACTTC. This encodes CASSHGAGGQNYEQYF.